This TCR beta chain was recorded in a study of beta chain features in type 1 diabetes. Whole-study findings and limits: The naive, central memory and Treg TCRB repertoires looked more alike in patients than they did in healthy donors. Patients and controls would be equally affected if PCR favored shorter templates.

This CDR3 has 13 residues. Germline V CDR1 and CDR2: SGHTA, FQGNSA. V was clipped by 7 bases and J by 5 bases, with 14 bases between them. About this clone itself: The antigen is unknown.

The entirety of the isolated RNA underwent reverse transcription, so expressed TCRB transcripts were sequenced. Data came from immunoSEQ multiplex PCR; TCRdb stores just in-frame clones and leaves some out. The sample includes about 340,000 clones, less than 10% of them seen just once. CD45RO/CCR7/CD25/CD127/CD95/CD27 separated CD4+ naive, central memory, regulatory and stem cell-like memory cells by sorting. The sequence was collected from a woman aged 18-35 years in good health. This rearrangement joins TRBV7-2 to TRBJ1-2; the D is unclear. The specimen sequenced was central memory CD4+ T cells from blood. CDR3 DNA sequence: TGTGCCAGCAAAAAGCGGGCAGATTATGGCTACACCTTC. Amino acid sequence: CASKKRADYGYTF.